A selection of T cell receptor beta chains follows, all from one sample in a study of shared clonotypes between healthy human individuals. The protocol was immunoSEQ multiplex PCR, while the TCRdb copy is restricted to in-frame clones and leaves out a portion. The sample records over 2 million clones, 85% to 95% being singletons. The sample comprised naive CD8+ T cells sorted from blood. The receptors were sampled from a man younger than 30 in good health. The CDR3 runs from the conserved cysteine through the conserved F or W. The D gene is left open where the match is weak. A clone size is listed for some rows: how often the clone was seen (once, few, many), or a class if it is expanded.

>TRBV7-6|TRBD2|TRBJ2-3|16|.
CASSLTTSGGVDTQYF
TGTGCCAGCAGCCTAACGACTAGCGGAGGAGTGGATACGCAGTATTTT
>TRBV29-1|.|TRBJ1-2|11|.
CSVVTGYGYTF
TGCAGCGTTGTAACGGGCTATGGCTACACCTTC
>TRBV10-2|TRBD2|TRBJ2-5|15|.
CASSESGGAPETQYF
TGCGCCAGCAGTGAGAGCGGGGGGGCCCCAGAGACCCAGTACTTC
>TRBV6-1|.|TRBJ2-2|15|.
CASSERRGLGGELFF
TGTGCCAGCAGTGAACGCCGGGGGCTGGGCGGGGAGCTGTTTTTT
>TRBV28|.|TRBJ2-7|14|.
CASSLGSWSDEQYF
TGTGCCAGCAGTTTAGGCTCTTGGTCCGACGAGCAGTACTTC
>TRBV2|TRBD2|TRBJ2-4|12|once
CASGRVMNIQYF
TGTGCCAGCGGGAGGGTCATGAACATTCAGTACTTC
>TRBV7-9|.|TRBJ1-5|12|.
CASRLGEQPQHF
TGTGCCAGCAGACTAGGGGAACAGCCCCAGCATTTT
>TRBV7-2|.|TRBJ2-5|15|.
CASSLVPGVGETQYF
TGTGCCAGCAGCTTAGTCCCCGGGGTAGGAGAGACCCAGTACTTC
>TRBV27|.|TRBJ1-1|15|.
CASSLNPGASTEAFF
TGTGCCAGCAGTTTAAATCCGGGGGCGAGTACTGAAGCTTTCTTT
>TRBV4-3|.|TRBJ2-7|15|.
CASSQDGGPRYEQYF
TGCGCCAGCAGCCAAGATGGGGGACCGCGCTACGAGCAGTACTTC
>TRBV4-3|TRBD1|TRBJ1-5|14|once
CASSLIQGAQPQHF
TGCGCCAGCAGCCTAATACAGGGGGCTCAGCCCCAGCATTTT